This T cell receptor beta chain was found in a study of naive and memory T cell subsets. The beta constant-region primer was an equimolar mix of two oligonucleotides covering TRBC1 and TRBC2. Ligated cDNA was amplified by four rounds of PCR with nested alpha and beta constant-region primers and SP2. One entry per CDR3 protein, called by TCRdb with MiXCR from the UMI-ligation and nested PCR reads. The top ten hold roughly 0.1% of the sample, which has 140,000 to 150,000 distinct CDR3 sequences, roughly 22% seen once. Cells stained for CD3, CD4, CD8, CD45RA, CD27 and viability were sorted into four CD45RA/CD27 subsets. This clonotype was counted between two and nine times. Its antigen is as yet unknown. Study-level findings and limits: Possibly reflecting memory cells re-expressing CD45RA, a few larger clonotypes occurred in naive repertoires, especially CD8.

The sample consisted of naive CD4+ T cells from blood. The clonotype comes from a human donor in good health.

The CDR3 bases are TGTGCCAGCAGTTTCCACGGGACCAGGAACACCGGGGAGCTGTTTTTT. Translated: CASSFHGTRNTGELFF. This rearrangement joins TRBV28 to TRBJ2-2, with D possibly being TRBD1 or TRBD2 (5 bases each). CDR3 length: 16 residues. Germline-derived CDR1 and CDR2 are MDHEN and SYDVKM. V was cut by 3 bases and J by 1 base, with 12 bases left in between.